These T cell receptor beta chains were read from a single sample in a study of OX40 agonist ivuxolimab in advanced cancers. The repertoire was sequenced with immunoSEQ multiplex PCR; TCRdb's copy has only in-frame clones and lacks some. The table includes around 45,000 clones, approximately 83% detected once. The starting material was CD4+ or CD8+ T cells sorted from blood, obtained in a trial of the OX40 agonist ivuxolimab. All receptors derive from an adult with an advanced solid tumor such as melanoma, head and neck, liver or kidney cancer. CDR3s include the opening cysteine and the closing phenylalanine or tryptophan. The D gene is left open where the match is weak. Only part of the rows carry a size: once, few, many, or a class if the clone is expanded.

. | TRBJ2-1 | TRBV4-1 | . | TGCGCCAGCAGCCAAGAGGTACCTGGGCGGAATGAGCAGTTCTTC | CASSQEVPGRNEQFF
few | TRBJ1-3 | TRBV7-9 | . | TGTGCCAGCGGGACCCACTCTGGAAACACCATATATTTT | CASGTHSGNTIYF
. | TRBJ2-5 | TRBV2 | TRBD2 | TGTGCCAGCAAGACTAGCGGGTCACAAGAGACCCAGTACTTC | CASKTSGSQETQYF
. | TRBJ2-7 | TRBV6-6 | . | TGTGCCAGCAGTTACTCCGGGACGGGCTCCTACGAGCAGTACTTC | CASSYSGTGSYEQYF
. | TRBJ1-5 | TRBV6-5 | . | TGTGCCAGCAGTTACGGGGGGGCCGATCAGCCCCAGCATTTT | CASSYGGADQPQHF
. | TRBJ2-2 | TRBV11-2 | TRBD2 | TGTGCCAGCAGCACCCGGACTAGCGTTCGTACCGGGGAGCTGTTTTTT | CASSTRTSVRTGELFF
. | TRBJ2-3 | TRBV29-1 | TRBD2 | TGCAGCTCCCCAACTGGGGGGGGAACAGATACGCAGTATTTT | CSSPTGGGTDTQYF
. | TRBJ2-1 | TRBV28 | TRBD1 | TGTGCCAGCAGTCCACCGATAGGGGGCGAATACAATGAGCAGTTCTTC | CASSPPIGGEYNEQFF
. | TRBJ1-5 | TRBV6-5 | TRBD1 | TGTGCCAGCAGCGACAGGGAGAGACAGCCCCAGCATTTT | CASSDRERQPQHF
once | TRBJ1-1 | TRBV7-9 | . | TGTGCCAGCAGCTCGTCCAGAAAAAACACTGAAGCTTTCTTT | CASSSSRKNTEAFF
few | TRBJ2-7 | TRBV6-5 | TRBD1 | TGTGCCAGCAGTTACCAGGGGGCCCTCTCCTACGAGCAGTACTTC | CASSYQGALSYEQYF
. | TRBJ2-2 | TRBV9 | . | TGTGCCAGCAGCGTAGTAGTCGGCGGGGAGCTGTTTTTT | CASSVVVGGELFF
. | TRBJ2-4 | TRBV6-5 | . | TGTGCCAGCAGTTCGTCAGGGGGGGAAAACATTCAGTACTTC | CASSSSGGENIQYF
. | TRBJ1-5 | TRBV6-6 | . | TGTGCCACCCATCCAGGGGTCAATCAGCCCCAGCATTTT | CATHPGVNQPQHF
. | TRBJ1-1 | TRBV6-4 | TRBD1 | TGTGCCAGCAGGTCGGGACAGGGCACAGCTGAAGCTTTCTTT | CASRSGQGTAEAFF
. | TRBJ2-5 | TRBV20-1 | . | TGCAGTGCTGAGGTCCAAGAGACCCAGTACTTC | CSAEVQETQYF
. | TRBJ1-6 | TRBV5-3 | TRBD1 | TGTGCCAGAAGCTCTGACAGGGGCCCTAATTCACCCCTCCACTTT | CARSSDRGPNSPLHF
. | TRBJ2-3 | TRBV27 | TRBD1 | TGTGCCAGCAGTTCCAGACAGGGGGCGTCCACAGATACGCAGTATTTT | CASSSRQGASTDTQYF
. | TRBJ2-2 | TRBV7-9 | . | TGTGCCAGCAGCTTAGCAGGGGAATCCGGGGAGCTGTTTTTT | CASSLAGESGELFF
few | TRBJ1-1 | TRBV18 | TRBD1 | TGTGCCAGCTCACGGGACAGGGGGGACTTGAACACTGAAGCTTTCTTT | CASSRDRGDLNTEAFF
. | TRBJ1-2 | TRBV27 | . | TGTGCCACCCGAACGGGGCCCTTTGGTGGCTACACCTTC | CATRTGPFGGYTF
few | TRBJ2-7 | TRBV6-1 | TRBD1 | TGTGCCAGCAGTCTACCCGGGACAGCTCACTACGAGCAGTACTTC | CASSLPGTAHYEQYF
once | TRBJ2-5 | TRBV6-1 | . | TGTGCCAGCAAGGGGGGAGGCGCTGCGGAGGAGACCCAGTACTTC | CASKGGGAAEETQYF
few | TRBJ2-1 | TRBV18 | . | TGTGCCAGCTCACCACCGGAGGCCCTCCCCTACAATGAGCAGTTCTTC | CASSPPEALPYNEQFF
once | TRBJ1-1 | TRBV5-5 | . | TGTGCCAGCAGCTTGTCGGAGACTTGGGACACTGAAGCTTTCTTT | CASSLSETWDTEAFF
. | TRBJ2-3 | TRBV7-2 | TRBD2 | TGTGCCAGCAGCTTAGGGACTAGCGGGGTTGGTACGCAGTATTTT | CASSLGTSGVGTQYF
. | TRBJ1-4 | TRBV5-8 | TRBD1 | TGTGCCAGCAGCTTTGCTCAGGGGGTTGCGGAAAAACTGTTTTTT | CASSFAQGVAEKLFF
. | TRBJ1-5 | TRBV6-1 | . | TGTGCCAGCAATAGGGCAGAATATAGCAATCAGCCCCAGCATTTT | CASNRAEYSNQPQHF
. | TRBJ1-2 | TRBV6-5 | . | TGTGCCAGCAGTTCACCCGAGGGCTATGGCTACACCTTC | CASSSPEGYGYTF
. | TRBJ2-5 | TRBV5-4 | . | TGTGCCAGCAGCCGGCCCGACGGCTACCAAGAGACCCAGTACTTC | CASSRPDGYQETQYF
. | TRBJ2-1 | TRBV7-9 | TRBD2 | TGTGCCAGCAGCTCCTCCCTCACTAGCGGAGGTGGCGATGAGCAGTTCTTC | CASSSSLTSGGGDEQFF
. | TRBJ2-2 | TRBV7-3 | . | TGTGCCAGCAGCTTAGGGGGCGCAGGCACCGGGGAGCTGTTTTTT | CASSLGGAGTGELFF
. | TRBJ2-3 | TRBV28 | TRBD2 | TGTGCCAGCACGAGGAGCGGGGCCACAGATACGCAGTATTTT | CASTRSGATDTQYF
. | TRBJ2-2 | TRBV5-1 | TRBD2 | TGCGCCAGCAGCAGGCTTAGCGGGAGAGGTACCGGGGAGCTGTTTTTT | CASSRLSGRGTGELFF
. | TRBJ2-2 | TRBV5-1 | . | TGCGCCAGCAGTAATCTAGCGAGGTCCGGGGAGCTGTTTTTT | CASSNLARSGELFF
. | TRBJ2-1 | TRBV30 | . | TGTGCCTGGAGTGGACCAACAGGGTGGAATGAGCAGTTCTTC | CAWSGPTGWNEQFF
. | TRBJ2-3 | TRBV5-8 | . | TGTGCCAGCAGCTTGTCAGGGAGCAGCACAGATACGCAGTATTTT | CASSLSGSSTDTQYF
. | TRBJ2-3 | TRBV7-9 | TRBD2 | TGTGCCAGCAGCTTACTAGCGGGATCCACAGATACGCAGTATTTT | CASSLLAGSTDTQYF
. | TRBJ2-7 | TRBV7-2 | . | TGTGCCAGCAGCTTAGAAGGCCACGAGCAGTACTTC | CASSLEGHEQYF
few | TRBJ1-2 | TRBV4-1 | TRBD1 | TGCGCCAGCAGCCAGAGGACAGGGAGTTATGGCTACACCTTC | CASSQRTGSYGYTF
. | TRBJ2-5 | TRBV30 | . | TGTGCCTGGAGTGTATCCTTCCGCAGCCAAGAGACCCAGTACTTC | CAWSVSFRSQETQYF
. | TRBJ2-1 | TRBV6-4 | TRBD2 | TGTGCCAGCAGTCGGCTAGCGGATTACAATGAGCAGTTCTTC | CASSRLADYNEQFF
. | TRBJ2-3 | TRBV4-2 | TRBD2 | TGTGCCAGCAGCCAAGATTTGGGGGGGGTTTCAGTTACGCAGTATTTT | CASSQDLGGVSVTQYF
. | TRBJ2-3 | TRBV7-8 | TRBD2 | TGTGCCAGCCGATCTGGACTAGCGGGGGAAACTAGCACAGATACGCAGTATTTT | CASRSGLAGETSTDTQYF
few | TRBJ2-7 | TRBV6-5 | . | TGTGCCAGCAGTTACTCGAGAGGGTACGAGCAGTACTTC | CASSYSRGYEQYF
. | TRBJ2-1 | TRBV7-6 | . | TGTGCCAGCAGCTTAGTAGCGGCCTACAATGAGCAGTTCTTC | CASSLVAAYNEQFF
. | TRBJ2-1 | TRBV7-3 | . | TGTGCCAGCAGCTTAGCGGATTACAATGAGCAGTTCTTC | CASSLADYNEQFF